Given below is one T cell receptor (beta chain) in context. Its antigen is unidentified. CDR3 size: 15 residues. Germline values: CDR1 LNHDA, CDR2 SQIVND (reference sequence). V lost 1 base and J lost 6; bases outside the gene matches: 3. Using constant-segment primers, 5'RACE produced TCR alpha and TCR beta cDNA libraries carrying sample barcodes and UMIs. TCRdb analysed the 5' RACE reads with MiXCR anew, one entry per CDR3 protein. This table has approximately 400,000 distinct CDR3 sequences, 24% appearing once. The entry originates in a study of T-cell memory formation after mild COVID-19. As for the study in general: TCR clusters were mostly donor specific.

Study results and caveats: Clones which contracted sat mainly in CM and EM if CD4+, and in EMRA if CD8+. The authors left the SARS-CoV-2 specificity of second-wave clones peaking on day 37 unconfirmed.

The source of this sequence is an adult woman who had mild COVID-19 (a few samples of this study predate the infection). Cell type and time point are not known. The chain has TRBV19 and TRBJ2-1, with 10 bases fitting TRBD2. Sequenced sample: PBMCs or a T cell subset sorted from them (not recorded which). CDR3 residues: CASSIVASGSNEQFF. The CDR3 DNA sequence: TGTGCCAGTAGTATAGTGGCTAGCGGGAGCAATGAGCAGTTCTTC. Based on the CDR3 plus reference TRBV19 and TRBJ2-1, the full variable domain is DGGITQSPKYLFRKEGQNVTLSCEQNLNHDAMYWYRQDPGQGLRLIYYSQIVNDFQKGDIAEGYSVSREKKESFPLTVTSAQKNPTAFYLCASSIVASGSNEQFFGPGTRLTVL.